This TCR beta chain comes out of a study of shared clonotypes between healthy human individuals (dated by TCRdb to 2019 to 2021). Background on the whole study: A couple of women and three men aged 18 to 49 years were included in the cohort. Per donor, three plates each were used for CD4 naive and CD4 memory, two for CD8 naive, and one for CD8 memory. To estimate repertoire size and how much clonotypes are shared between individuals, the study performed deep sequencing of blood TCR repertoires from 4 to 6 healthy adults. Libraries were prepared and TCR repertoires were sequenced by different laboratories using diverse techniques, in order to increase sequencing depth and limit assay-specific biases. Leukapheresis yielded between about 0.85 and 9.5 billion PBMCs per donor.

A word on this clone: The target of this receptor is not known. The input lacks base qualities; no much larger clone sits a single base away.

The research as a whole found: Sampling was restricted to blood, and TCR repertoires in tissues likely differ from the TCR repertoires found in blood. Even with the large sequencing depth, rarefaction of the sorted-subset datasets indicated that sequencing was incomplete. Pairwise subsampling indicated that sequencing depth was expected to affect the degree of clonotype sharing among donors. Higher generation probabilities were observed for clonotypes shared by all four sorted-subset donors than for non-shared clonotypes. Because the study included a small number of donors, the genetic and exposure-history diversity represented was limited. Naive subsets generally had larger estimated clonotype richness than memory subsets did. Across a few donors, roughly 5.1% of naive CD4, roughly 3.5% of naive CD8, 2% to 2.5% of memory CD4, and about 0.4% of memory CD8 clonotypes were shared.

Donors were healthy HIV-negative adults with no recently reported acute infections or vaccinations. Every donor was a Caucasian adult residing in Nashville, Tennessee, USA. CD4+ T cells were enriched by magnetic negative selection, after which naive cells were positively selected on CD45RA and the negative fraction was taken as the memory subset. Blood was obtained by leukapheresis, after which PBMCs were separated by Ficoll-Histopaque density gradient centrifugation and cryopreserved in liquid nitrogen vapor phase. Purity and quantity of every magnetically sorted T cell population were checked by analytical flow cytometry. Genomic DNA was isolated from each sorted fraction and quantified by UV absorbance on a Nanodrop 2000c. TCR CDR3 regions were amplified from genomic DNA by multiplex PCR using the deep immunoSEQ assay. Genomic DNA extracted from each cell subset was distributed evenly over all wells of several immunoSEQ 96-well plates, and each plate served as one replicate. Each replicate PCR for sorted subsets received approximately 200 ng genomic DNA, equal to about 30,000 T cell genomes. The purified libraries were quantified using a Qubit 3.0 fluorometer, sized with a Bioanalyzer 2100, and then quantified again using the KAPA Library Quantification kit. Each immunoSEQ 96-well plate was sequenced on its own single-read 150-cycle Illumina NextSeq 550 flow cell. As for the authors' bioinformatics: Because the immunoSEQ output included only junctional sequences and no quality scores, the filtering could not be the same as the filtering used for full-length reads. To assign V/J genes and CDR3, sequences were annotated against IMGT germline references using PyIR, a Python wrapper for IgBLAST v1.9. Reads were filtered out if the reads had weak V/J assignments (E-value above 1e-6), no CDR3, stop codons, out-of-frame junctions, or ambiguous translated residues. V3J clonotypes were defined as sequences sharing the same inferred V gene, J gene, and CDR3 amino acid sequence. The percentage overlap between two repertoires was calculated by dividing the number of shared unique clonotypes by the size of the smaller repertoire. Richness of each repertoire was evaluated using RTK rarefaction, the Chao1 estimator, and Recon v2.1 estimates of unobserved clonotypes. Generation probabilities were computed with OLGA for all TCRbeta clonotypes obtained by the gDNA method from several donors. TCRdb stores this immuneACCESS table with in-frame sequences only. Part of the clones is absent; in the studies checked, under half of the shortfall reflects unresolved V genes, and no reason is known for the rest. The V and J calls and clone size come from that table; D and trimming were worked out from the DNA. This sample has some 2,500,000 clones in its table, and roughly 93% of those were observed once. The ten top clones hold roughly 0.36% of the sample.

Based on the germline V gene, the CDR1 and CDR2 sequences are SNHLY and FYNNEI. There are 15 amino acids in the CDR3, from cysteine to phenylalanine inclusive. Only the CDR3 DNA stays, 45 bases, in frame from base 1. Trimmed from V: 3 bases; trimmed from J: 3 bases; junction bases lacking a gene match: 5. The rearrangement joined TRBV2 to TRBJ2-1; 7 junctional bases match TRBD2. Sequencing input: naive CD4+ T cells from PBMCs. This specimen's cell subset or site label, interpreted: CD45RA+ positively selected. The TCR was taken from a man between 18 and 35 years old in good health. Some clones in this sample may be carry-over from other donors' samples. The DNA is TGTGCCAGCAGTGACTCGCGGGGGAACTACAATGAGCAGTTCTTC. Its translation is CASSDSRGNYNEQFF.